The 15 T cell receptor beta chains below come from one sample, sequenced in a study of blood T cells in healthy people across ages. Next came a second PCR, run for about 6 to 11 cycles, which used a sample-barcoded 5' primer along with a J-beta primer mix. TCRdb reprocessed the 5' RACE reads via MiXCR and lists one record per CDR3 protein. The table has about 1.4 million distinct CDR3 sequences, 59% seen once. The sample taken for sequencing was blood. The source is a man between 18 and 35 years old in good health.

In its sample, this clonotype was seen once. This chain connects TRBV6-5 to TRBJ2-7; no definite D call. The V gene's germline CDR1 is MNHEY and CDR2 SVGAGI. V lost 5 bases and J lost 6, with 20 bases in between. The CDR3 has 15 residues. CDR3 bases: TGTGCCAGCAGTCTTACCCCATTCGACCAGCTCGAGCAGTACTTC. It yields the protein CASSLTPFDQLEQYF.

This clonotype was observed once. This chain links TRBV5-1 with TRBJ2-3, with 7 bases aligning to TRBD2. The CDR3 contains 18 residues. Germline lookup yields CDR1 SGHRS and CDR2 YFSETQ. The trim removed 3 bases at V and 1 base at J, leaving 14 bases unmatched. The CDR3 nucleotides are TGCGCCAGCAGCTCCCTCGGCGGGAGCTCCTTCGGCACAGATACGCAGTATTTT. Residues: CASSSLGGSSFGTDTQYF.

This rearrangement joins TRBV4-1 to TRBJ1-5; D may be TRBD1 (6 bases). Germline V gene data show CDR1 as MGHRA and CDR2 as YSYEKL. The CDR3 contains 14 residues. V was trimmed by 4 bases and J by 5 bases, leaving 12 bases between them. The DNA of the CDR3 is TGCGCCAGCAGCCTCGACAGGTCTCATCAGCCCCAGCATTTT. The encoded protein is CASSLDRSHQPQHF.

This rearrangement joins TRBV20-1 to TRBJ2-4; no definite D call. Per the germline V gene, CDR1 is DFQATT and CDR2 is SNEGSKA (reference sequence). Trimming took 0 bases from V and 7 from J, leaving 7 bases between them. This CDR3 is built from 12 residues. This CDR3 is CSARDMGNIQYF. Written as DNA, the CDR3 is TGCAGTGCTAGAGATATGGGGAACATTCAGTACTTC.

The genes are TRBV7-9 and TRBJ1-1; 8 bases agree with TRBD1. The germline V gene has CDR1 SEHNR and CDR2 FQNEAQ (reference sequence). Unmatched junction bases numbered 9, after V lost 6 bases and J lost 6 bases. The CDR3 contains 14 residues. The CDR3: CASRGQGDFAEAFF. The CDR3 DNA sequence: TGTGCCAGCAGAGGACAGGGAGATTTTGCTGAAGCTTTCTTT.

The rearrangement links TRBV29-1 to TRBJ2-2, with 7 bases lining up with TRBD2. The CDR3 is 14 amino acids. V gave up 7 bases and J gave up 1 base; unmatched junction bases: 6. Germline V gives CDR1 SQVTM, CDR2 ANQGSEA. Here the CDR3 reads CSASGGGNTGELFF. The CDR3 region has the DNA TGCAGCGCCTCAGGCGGGGGGAACACCGGGGAGCTGTTTTTT.

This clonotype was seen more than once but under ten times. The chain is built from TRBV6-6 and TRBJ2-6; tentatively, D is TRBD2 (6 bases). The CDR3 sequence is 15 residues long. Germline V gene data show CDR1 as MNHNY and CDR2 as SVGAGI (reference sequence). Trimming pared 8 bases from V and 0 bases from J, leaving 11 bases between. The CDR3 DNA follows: TGTGCCAGCTGGGCGGGAACCTCTGGGGCCAACGTCCTGACTTTC. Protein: CASWAGTSGANVLTF.

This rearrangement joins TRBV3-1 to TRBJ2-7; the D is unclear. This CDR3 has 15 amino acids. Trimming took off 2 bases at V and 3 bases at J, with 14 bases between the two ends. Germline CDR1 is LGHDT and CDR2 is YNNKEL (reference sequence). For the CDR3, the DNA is TGTGCCAGCAGCCAAATGGACCAGTTGGACTACGAGCAGTACTTC. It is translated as CASSQMDQLDYEQYF.

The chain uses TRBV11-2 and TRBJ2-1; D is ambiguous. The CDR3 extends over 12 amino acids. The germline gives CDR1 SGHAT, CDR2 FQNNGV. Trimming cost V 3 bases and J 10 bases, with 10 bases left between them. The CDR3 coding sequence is TGTGCCAGCAGCTTTGGTCCTTTCGAGCAGTTCTTC. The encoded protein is CASSFGPFEQFF.

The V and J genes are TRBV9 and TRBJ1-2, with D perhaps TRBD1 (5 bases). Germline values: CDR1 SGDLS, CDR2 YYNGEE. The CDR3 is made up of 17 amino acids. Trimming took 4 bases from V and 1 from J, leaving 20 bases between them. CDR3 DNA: TGTGCCAGCAGCACTGGGACGGTAGTTCATCTTAACTATGGCTACACCTTC. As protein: CASSTGTVVHLNYGYTF. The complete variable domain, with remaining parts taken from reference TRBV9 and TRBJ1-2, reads DSGVTQTPKHLITATGQRVTLRCSPRSGDLSVYWYQQSLDQGLQFLIQYYNGEERAKGNILERFSAQQFPDLHSELNLSSLELGDSALYFCASSTGTVVHLNYGYTFGSGTRLTVV.

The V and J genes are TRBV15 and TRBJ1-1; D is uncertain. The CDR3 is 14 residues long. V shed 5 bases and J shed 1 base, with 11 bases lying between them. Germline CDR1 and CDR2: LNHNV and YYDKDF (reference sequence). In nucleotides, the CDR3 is TGTGCCACCAGCGATGCGGCACGGAACACTGAAGCTTTCTTT. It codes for CATSDAARNTEAFF.

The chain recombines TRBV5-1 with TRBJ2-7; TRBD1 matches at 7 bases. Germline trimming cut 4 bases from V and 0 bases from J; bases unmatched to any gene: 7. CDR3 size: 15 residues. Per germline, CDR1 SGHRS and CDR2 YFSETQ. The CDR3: CASSTTGVSSYEQYF. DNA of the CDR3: TGCGCCAGCAGCACAACAGGGGTGTCCTCCTACGAGCAGTACTTC.

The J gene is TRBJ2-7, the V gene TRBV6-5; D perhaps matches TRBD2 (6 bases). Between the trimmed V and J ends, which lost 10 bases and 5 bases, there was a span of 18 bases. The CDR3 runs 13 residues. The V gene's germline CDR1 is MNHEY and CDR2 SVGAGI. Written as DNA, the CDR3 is TGTGCCACCTCACGGGACTTCGGCCACGAGCAGTACTTC. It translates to CATSRDFGHEQYF.

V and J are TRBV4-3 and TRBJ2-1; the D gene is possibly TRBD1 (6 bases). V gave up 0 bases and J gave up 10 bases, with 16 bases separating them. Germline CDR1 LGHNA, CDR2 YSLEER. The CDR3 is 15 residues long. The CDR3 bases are TGCGCCAGCAGCCAAGATCTAAGGGGGTGGGACGAGCAGTTCTTC. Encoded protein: CASSQDLRGWDEQFF.

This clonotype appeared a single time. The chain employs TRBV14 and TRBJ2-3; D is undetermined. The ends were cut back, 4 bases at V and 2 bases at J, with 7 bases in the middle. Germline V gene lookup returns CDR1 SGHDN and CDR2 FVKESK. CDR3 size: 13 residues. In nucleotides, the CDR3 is TGTGCCAGCAGCCTTATGATCACAGATACGCAGTATTTT. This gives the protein CASSLMITDTQYF. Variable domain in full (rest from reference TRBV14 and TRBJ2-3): EAGVTQFPSHSVIEKGQTVTLRCDPISGHDNLYWYRRVMGKEIKFLLHFVKESKQDESGMPNNRFLAERTGGTYSTLKVQPAELEDSGVYFCASSLMITDTQYFGPGTRLTVL.